This is a list of T cell receptor beta chains from one sample in a study of CD8 T cells in ankylosing spondylitis. TCRdb reanalysed the 5' RACE reads using MiXCR and keeps one entry per CDR3 protein. The repertoire holds 180,000 or so distinct CDR3 sequences, with 11% as singletons. The sequenced material came from blood, either unsorted or a sorted T cell fraction (not recorded which). Receptors originate from a male donor with ankylosing spondylitis or in good health (not recorded which). CDR3s include the opening cysteine and the closing phenylalanine or tryptophan. D genes are given only for firm matches. For some rows the clone size is stated as once, few or many, or as a class when expanded; others skip it.

CDR3 length	V gene	D gene	clone size	J gene	CDR3 protein	CDR3 DNA
14	TRBV27	TRBD1	many	TRBJ2-7	CASSLEGGAYEQYF	TGTGCCAGCAGTTTAGAAGGGGGCGCCTACGAGCAGTACTTC
13	TRBV12-3/TRBV12-4	TRBD1	many	TRBJ1-2	CASKRDSTYGYTF	TGTGCCAGCAAACGGGACAGTACCTATGGCTACACCTTC
15	TRBV6-5	TRBD1	.	TRBJ1-2	CASSYSGQANYGYTF	TGTGCCAGCAGTTATTCGGGACAGGCCAACTATGGCTACACCTTC
13	TRBV2	.	many	TRBJ1-5	CASSLTKNQPQHF	TGTGCCAGCAGTCTAACAAAGAATCAGCCCCAGCATTTT
13	TRBV19	.	.	TRBJ1-2	CASSIDWLGSYTF	TGTGCCAGTAGTATAGATTGGCTAGGGAGCTACACCTTC
16	TRBV3-1	TRBD2	many	TRBJ2-7	CASSQGGRLAGAEQYF	TGTGCCAGCAGCCAAGGAGGCAGACTAGCGGGAGCCGAGCAGTACTTC
14	TRBV30	TRBD2	few	TRBJ2-2	CAWRLAGAIGELFF	TGTGCCTGGAGGCTAGCGGGAGCGATCGGGGAGCTGTTTTTT
15	TRBV6-2/TRBV6-3	.	.	TRBJ1-5	CASSPRGNSNQPQHF	TGTGCCAGCAGTCCCCGGGGGAATAGCAATCAGCCCCAGCATTTT
13	TRBV12-3/TRBV12-4	.	many	TRBJ2-5	CASSLALGETQYF	TGTGCCAGCAGTTTAGCCCTGGGAGAGACCCAGTACTTC
15	TRBV20-1	.	many	TRBJ2-1	CSANFITPVSPVLIF	TGCAGTGCAAACTTTATTACTCCGGTGAGCCCCGTTCTGATCTTC
12	TRBV7-9	.	few	TRBJ2-5	CASSPPFETQYF	TGTGCCAGCAGCCCGCCCTTCGAGACCCAGTACTTC
13	TRBV18	TRBD1	many	TRBJ1-2	CASSPGQGAGYTF	TGTGCCAGCTCACCGGGACAGGGAGCTGGCTACACCTTC
14	TRBV12-3/TRBV12-4	TRBD1	many	TRBJ2-5	CASTLRDRGETQYF	TGTGCCAGCACCCTCCGGGACAGGGGTGAGACCCAGTACTTC
15	TRBV6-1	TRBD1	many	TRBJ1-1	CASRGDRGRVTEAFF	TGTGCCAGCAGGGGGGACAGGGGAAGAGTCACTGAAGCTTTCTTT
17	TRBV7-6	TRBD1	.	TRBJ2-2	CASSPTPGQGATGELFF	TGTGCCAGCAGCCCAACCCCGGGACAGGGGGCCACCGGGGAGCTGTTTTTT
14	TRBV4-1	.	many	TRBJ2-1	CASSRGSSYNEQFF	TGCGCCAGCAGCCGGGGAAGCTCCTACAATGAGCAGTTCTTC
13	TRBV14	.	many	TRBJ2-1	CASSLGPNNEQFF	TGTGCCAGCAGCCTGGGACCCAACAATGAGCAGTTCTTC
15	TRBV9	TRBD2	many	TRBJ2-3	CASSATSGRTDTQYF	TGTGCCAGCAGTGCCACGAGCGGGAGAACAGATACGCAGTATTTT
13	TRBV6-1	.	many	TRBJ2-5	CASSEAGVETQYF	TGTGCCAGCAGTGAAGCAGGTGTAGAGACCCAGTACTTC
13	TRBV29-1	.	many	TRBJ2-7	CSVEGAPSYEQYF	TGCAGCGTTGAGGGAGCGCCGTCCTACGAGCAGTACTTC
11	TRBV29-1	.	many	TRBJ1-4	CSGGTEAKLFF	TGCAGCGGCGGGACGGAAGCTAAACTGTTTTTT
15	TRBV12-3/TRBV12-4	.	few	TRBJ2-2	CASRVRQANTGELFF	TGTGCCAGCAGAGTTCGACAGGCTAACACCGGGGAGCTGTTTTTT
13	TRBV12-3/TRBV12-4	.	many	TRBJ1-5	CASSLAADQPQHF	TGTGCCAGCAGTTTAGCAGCGGATCAGCCCCAGCATTTT
16	TRBV11-2	.	.	TRBJ2-3	CASSLGRTIATDTQYF	TGTGCCAGCAGCTTAGGACGGACAATAGCTACAGATACGCAGTATTTT